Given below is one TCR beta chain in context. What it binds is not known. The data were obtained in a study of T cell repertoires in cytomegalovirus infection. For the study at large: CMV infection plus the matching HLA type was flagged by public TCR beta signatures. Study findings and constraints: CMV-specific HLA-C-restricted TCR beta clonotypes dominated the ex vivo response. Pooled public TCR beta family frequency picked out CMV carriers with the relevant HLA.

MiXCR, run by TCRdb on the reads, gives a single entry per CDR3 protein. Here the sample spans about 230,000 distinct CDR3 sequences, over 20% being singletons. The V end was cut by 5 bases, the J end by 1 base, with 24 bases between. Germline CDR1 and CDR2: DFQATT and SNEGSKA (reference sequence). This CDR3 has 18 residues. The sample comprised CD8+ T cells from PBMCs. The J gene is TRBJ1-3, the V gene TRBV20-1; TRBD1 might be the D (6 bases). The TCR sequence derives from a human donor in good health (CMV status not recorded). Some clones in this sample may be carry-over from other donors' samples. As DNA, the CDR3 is TGCAGTGCTCCCCGGGGACACCCAGAAGCCTCATCTGGAAACACCATATATTTT. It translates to CSAPRGHPEASSGNTIYF.